The clone carrying this TCR beta chain showed up many times. As yet, its antigen is unknown. These data originate in a study of T-cell reconstitution after alpha-beta-depleted transplantation in children. Whole-study results and caveats: A year had passed since transplant, and T-cell counts and diversity by then came mostly from newly produced T cells. Where some patients showed high TCRbeta diversity at day 60, it came from recipient T cells and thymic progenitors that had survived. About two months after transplant, alpha-beta T cells reportedly came from several hundred expanded graft clones.

For TCRbeta, the library was prepared with unique molecular identifiers. One entry per CDR3 protein, called by TCRdb with MiXCR from the PCR reads. Among some 830,000 distinct CDR3 sequences, about 15% were seen once, and the ten largest hold around 5.3%. The CDR3 runs 15 residues. Germline V lookup: CDR1 MGHRA, CDR2 YSYEKL. The junction had 4 bases not matched to a gene; V was cut back by 4 bases and J by 0 bases. The material was PBMCs, mostly from graft donor cells, obtained 360 days after TCRalphabeta/CD19-depleted stem cell transplant. The clonotype comes from a male patient younger than 18 who had a stem cell transplant for acute lymphoblastic leukemia, so the T cells may come from the graft donor. This chain links TRBV4-1 with TRBJ2-7, with TRBD2 matching over 9 bases. This CDR3 reads CASSPQGLASYEQYF. The DNA for the CDR3 is TGCGCCAGCAGCCCACAGGGACTAGCCTCCTACGAGCAGTACTTC.